This T cell receptor (beta chain) came from a study of T cells in Graves' hyperthyroidism and ophthalmopathy (dated by TCRdb to between 2018 and 2020). About the investigation overall: Peripheral blood samples were taken at the time of initial diagnosis, prior to any treatment. To identify TCR V-J signatures that set the groups apart, the researchers used a discovery cohort of 100 or so patients, made up of under 45 with Graves' ophthalmopathy and about 60 with stable Graves' hyperthyroidism. Prospective prediction of ophthalmopathy was tested in an independent validation cohort of 18 to 20 hyperthyroidism patients and approximately 17 patients who later progressed to ophthalmopathy. The 100 discovery patients were divided at random into training and test sets in a 7:3 ratio. Thyroid tissue and blood T-cell repertoires from roughly 6 Graves' hyperthyroidism patients were also compared in the study. After sampling, hyperthyroidism patients received methimazole starting at 30 mg daily, and ophthalmopathy patients received high-dose intravenous methylprednisolone. TCR Vbeta CDR3 sequencing of 135 peripheral blood samples (roughly 43 ophthalmopathy, about 74 hyperthyroidism and approximately 17 progressor patients) is reported in the paper. Results and caveats for the whole study, not just this receptor: Ophthalmopathy was separated from stable hyperthyroidism by a 13 V-J signature model, with 85% to 90% sensitivity and approximately 84% specificity obtained in cross-validation and 80%/75% obtained in testing. Sample size was not statistically predetermined, and investigators were not blinded to group allocation. Most expanded thyroid clonotypes (frequency above 0.001) were also detected in blood, suggesting blood repertoires may reflect thyroid immune responses. In validation, progression to ophthalmopathy was predicted by the model with nearly 71% sensitivity and roughly 72% specificity, a median of approximately 7.1 months before onset.

This clonotype was counted ten times or more. No antigen is known for it. One base away there is no much larger clone; base qualities are not given. In the ophthalmopathy patients, disease was moderately to severely active, with a Clinical Activity Score of 3 or more, a NOSPECS grade of 4 or more, and a duration of less than 3 months. Exclusion was applied to patients with uncontrolled infections, other autoimmune diseases, pregnancy or lactation. Clinical symptoms, serum thyroxine and TRAb, thyroid ultrasound, and orbital computed tomography formed the basis for the diagnoses. PBMCs were isolated from 7.5 to 10 ml of fresh peripheral blood by Ficoll-Paque density gradient centrifugation. Trizol reagent was used to extract total RNA, and RNA quality was then checked on an Agilent 2100 Bioanalyzer. TCR beta CDR3 regions were amplified from RNA transcripts. A first-round RT-PCR of the TCR CDR3 used the HTBI primer set with the Qiagen OneStep RT-PCR kit. Libraries were constructed in a second round of multiplex PCR, after which size selection and purification were carried out. Libraries were sequenced paired-end with 100 bp reads on an Illumina HiSeq2000. The study's own analysis went as follows. Raw data were processed with SOAPnuke, discarding reads with adapters, uncalled bases, mean Phred below 15, or no exact constant-primer or identifier match. COPE v1.2.5 was used to merge high-quality paired reads, and clonotypes were defined as unique nucleotide sequences. MiTCR v1.1 was used to align the clonotypes against IMGT TRBV, TRBD and TRBJ reference segments. Analysis was restricted to V-J combinations with a frequency above 0.0001, which covered approximately 99% of repertoires. A TCS score was defined as the ratio between F50 (clonal expansion) and ExV (chaos), using BLOSUM62-based TCRdist between CDR3 peptides within each V-J. Welch's t-statistics and random forest reduced around 520 V-J features to some 14, which were used in a naive Bayes classifier (R e1071). Using fastp at Q25 and MiXCR, TCRdb reprocessed the public reads and kept productive beta chains. All rows with the same CDR3 protein become a single entry with the most common DNA and genes. The V and J calls follow TCRdb's processing rather than the paper's. Present in this sample are approximately 690,000 distinct CDR3 sequences, roughly 15% of which were seen just once. The ten most abundant clones make up 9.5% to 15% of the sample.

V is cut by 5 bases and J by 2 bases, and the space between the germline ends is 20 bases. According to the germline V gene, CDR1 reads SGHNT and CDR2 reads YENEEA. The cysteine opens and the phenylalanine closes a CDR3 of 17 amino acids. The only DNA kept is the CDR3, 51 bases in frame from the first base. The V and J genes are TRBV11-3 and TRBJ2-3, and the D gene may be TRBD1, 6 bases matching. The source material was blood. The receptor was isolated from a woman in her fifties or sixties with Graves' ophthalmopathy. The DNA reads TGTGCCAGCAGCCCCAGAAAAGGGGGACGATCCACAGATACGCAGTATTTT. Its translation is CASSPRKGGRSTDTQYF.